This TCR beta chain was sequenced for a study of blood T cell repertoires in COVID-19. The method was immunoSEQ multiplex PCR; TCRdb's version includes in-frame clones alone and lacks a portion of them. Among roughly 290,000 clones, around 88% were seen once, and the ten largest hold around 5.8%. The V segment lost 6 bases and the J segment 14 bases; nucleotides outside the gene matches: 21. The CDR3 sequence is 15 residues long. Germline CDR1 and CDR2: LGHDT and YNNKEL (reference sequence). Participant age was roughly 18 to 95 years, and participants resided in roughly 25 US areas. Participant-reported clinical history was the basis for cohort assignment. The table lists this clone with a count of one.

The sequence was collected from a woman in her 40s who had recovered from COVID-19. V is TRBV3-1 (or the pseudogene TRBV3-2) and J is TRBJ1-2; 7 nucleotides align to TRBD1. The material sequenced was PBMCs or T cells enriched from blood (not recorded which). CDR3 sequence reads: CASRDGDRPTHCATF. The CDR3 nucleotides read TGTGCCAGCAGGGACGGGGACAGACCCACCCATTGTGCGACCTTC.